The 32 T cell receptor beta chains below were found in one sample sequenced in a study of blood T cell repertoires in COVID-19 (TCRdb year 2020). Library preparation was by the immunoSEQ multiplex PCR assay. TCRdb carries this immuneACCESS record with in-frame sequences only. Its versions omit some clonotypes, under half of them owing to an unresolved V gene in the studies checked, with the rest unexplained. This sample lists tens of thousands of clones; 80% to 90% were detected once. The top ten constitute less than 2% of the sample. The sequenced material came from peripheral blood. These receptors originate from a man aged 60-69 years with acute or convalescent COVID-19.

The rearrangement uses TRBV5-1 and TRBJ2-4; 14 nucleotides match TRBD2. The CDR3 has 14 residues. CDR1 is SGHRS and CDR2 is YFSETQ in the germline V gene. V trimming: 3 bases; J trimming: 15 bases; junction bases outside the gene matches: 8. CDR3: CASSSTTSGGVWYF. The CDR3 coding sequence is TGCGCCAGCAGCTCCACGACTAGCGGGGGGGTTTGGTACTTC.

The chain carries TRBV2 and TRBJ1-5, with TRBD1 as a possible D gene (5 bases). The CDR3 is 13 amino acids. V was shortened by 3 bases and J by 7 bases, with 10 bases between the two germline ends. CDR1 SNHLY and CDR2 FYNNEI come from the germline V gene. Here the CDR3 DNA reads TGTGCCAGCAGTGAGACAGTCTCACAGCCCCAGCATTTT. Translation gives CASSETVSQPQHF.

This clone appeared a single time. The chain is built from TRBV20-1 and TRBJ2-5, with D unclear. Between the trimmed V and J ends, which lost 6 bases and 3 bases, there was a span of 8 bases. The germline CDR1 and CDR2 sequences are DFQATT and SNEGSKA (reference sequence). This CDR3 has 11 amino acids. CDR3 region: CSAQPKETQYF. The CDR3 bases are TGCAGTGCACAACCGAAAGAGACCCAGTACTTC.

The rearrangement links TRBV7-7 to TRBJ2-2, with TRBD2 identical over 7 bases. CDR1 is SSHAT, CDR2 FNYEAQ, per germline (reference sequence). The CDR3 length is 15 residues. CDR3 sequence reads: CASGREVPNTGELFF. CDR3 sequence (DNA): TGTGCTAGCGGTCGGGAGGTGCCGAACACCGGGGAGCTGTTTTTT.

This clone was detected once. This sequence joins TRBV10-3 and TRBJ1-5, with 8 nucleotides matching TRBD1. This CDR3 is 12 amino acids long. V was clipped by 10 bases and J by 7 bases; unmatched bases: 6. CDR1 and CDR2 (germline): ENHRY, SYGVKD. CDR3 loop: CASSGGGQPQHF. CDR3 nucleotides: TGTGCCAGTTCAGGGGGCGGCCAGCCCCAGCATTTT.

The chain joins TRBV5-1 to TRBJ1-5, with 8 bases identical to TRBD1. The CDR3 has 14 amino acids. V gave up 4 bases and J gave up 5 bases; unmatched junction bases: 5. From germline, CDR1 is SGHRS and CDR2 YFSETQ. The CDR3 region is CASSIGQGDQPQHF. The CDR3 coding sequence is TGCGCCAGCAGCATTGGACAGGGCGATCAGCCCCAGCATTTT.

The chain joins TRBV10-3 to TRBJ1-5, with 8 bases that match TRBD1. V gave up 9 bases and J gave up 1 base; unmatched junction bases: 2. This CDR3 spans 13 amino acids. In germline, CDR1 is ENHRY, CDR2 SYGVKD. Here the CDR3 reads CAIRQGSNQPQHF. CDR3 in DNA: TGTGCCATAAGACAGGGGAGCAATCAGCCCCAGCATTTT.

This chain uses TRBV5-1 with TRBJ2-7, with D possibly being TRBD2 (7 bases). Between the trimmed V and J ends, which lost 1 base and 8 bases, there was a span of 19 bases. Per germline, CDR1 SGHRS and CDR2 YFSETQ. CDR3 length equals 15 residues. The CDR3: CASSLSGKGEVKQYF. CDR3 DNA sequence: TGCGCCAGCAGCTTGAGCGGGAAGGGGGAAGTTAAGCAGTACTTC.

This clone was recorded only once. V is TRBV1 and J is TRBJ1-6; the D call in the table, TRBD1, was not verified against the DNA. TRBV1 is described as a pseudogene. CDR3 length: 18 residues. The CDR3, as DNA: TGCACCAGCAGCCATCCTATTCCTGGGGGCTTTAATAATTCACCCCTCCACTTT. This codes for CTSSHPIPGGFNNSPLHF.

The J gene is TRBJ2-3, the V gene TRBV9, with 8 bases that match TRBD2. CDR1 and CDR2 from the germline V gene are SGDLS and YYNGEE. The CDR3 is made up of 14 amino acids. V lost 0 bases to trimming and J lost 4 bases; unmatched junction nucleotides: 1. The CDR3 is CASSVVAGSDTQYF. The CDR3 region has the DNA TGTGCCAGCAGCGTAGTAGCGGGGTCAGATACGCAGTATTTT.

Turning to this clone: This same CDR3 is encoded by further DNA sequences in the sample. The CDR3, as DNA: TGTGCCAGCAGTGAACGGGGTGGCTACACCTTC. Encoded protein: CASSERGGYTF. The V call is TRBV6-1, the J call TRBJ1-2; no definite D call. Germline V gene sequence: CDR1 MNHNS, CDR2 SASEGT. Trimming removed 2 bases from V and 7 bases from J, with 5 bases in between. The CDR3 runs 11 residues.

V usage is TRBV11-3 and J usage is TRBJ2-1; possible D gene TRBD1, 5 bases. V gave up 5 bases and J gave up 8 bases, with 13 bases separating them. The CDR3 is 13 amino acids. CDR1 is SGHNT, CDR2 YENEEA, per germline. This CDR3 reads CASSPRGTDEQFF. The CDR3 DNA reads TGTGCCAGCAGCCCTAGGGGTACTGATGAGCAGTTCTTC.

The chain recombines TRBV7-9 with TRBJ2-7; weak D call: TRBD1 (7 bases). Germline CDR1 SEHNR, CDR2 FQNEAQ (reference sequence). V dropped 5 bases and J dropped 1 base, with 18 bases sitting between them. CDR3 length: 16 amino acids. CDR3 in amino acids: CASSPKGGAGSYEQYF. The CDR3 nucleotides are TGTGCCAGCAGCCCAAAAGGGGGCGCGGGGTCCTACGAGCAGTACTTC. Variable domain in full (rest from reference TRBV7-9 and TRBJ2-7): DTGVSQNPRHKITKRGQNVTFRCDPISEHNRLYWYRQTLGQGPEFLTYFQNEAQLEKSRLLSDRFSAERPKGSFSTLEIQRTEQGDSAMYLCASSPKGGAGSYEQYFGPGTRLTVT.

The sample holds one count of this clone. V gene TRBV4-2 combines with J gene TRBJ1-1; tentative D call: TRBD1 (6 bases). Between the trimmed V and J ends, which lost 2 bases and 1 base, there was a span of 8 bases. CDR3 length equals 14 residues. The germline V gene has CDR1 LGHNA and CDR2 YNFKEQ. CDR3 region: CASSQTGQNTEAFF. DNA for the CDR3: TGTGCCAGCAGCCAAACAGGGCAGAACACTGAAGCTTTCTTT.

The chain links TRBV19 to TRBJ1-3; D is possibly TRBD1 (6 bases). V gave up 5 bases and J gave up 0 bases, with 14 bases separating them. Germline CDR1 reads LNHDA; CDR2 reads SQIVND (reference sequence). There are 16 residues in the CDR3. The CDR3 DNA follows: TGTGCCAGTAGTGATGGACAGCTGAGCTCTGGAAACACCATATATTTT. Translated: CASSDGQLSSGNTIYF.

The CDR3 sequence is CASSGLTDNTEAFF. CDR3 coding DNA: TGCGCCAGCAGTGGACTGACAGATAACACTGAAGCTTTCTTT. The rearrangement joins TRBV10-1 to TRBJ1-1, with D possibly TRBD1 on 5 matching bases. The CDR3 is 14 residues long. V was shortened by 4 bases and J by 2 bases, with 11 bases between the two germline ends. CDR1 is WNHNN and CDR2 is SYGVQD in the germline V gene (reference sequence).

This rearrangement joins TRBV20-1 to TRBJ2-7; the D gene is possibly TRBD1 (5 bases). CDR3 size: 11 residues. The V gene lost 6 bases and the J gene lost 5 bases, with 11 bases spanning the gap. Germline lookup yields CDR1 DFQATT and CDR2 SNEGSKA (reference sequence). CDR3 amino acids: CSAAWGDEQYF. CDR3 sequence (DNA): TGCAGTGCCGCCTGGGGCGACGAGCAGTACTTC.

The rearrangement links TRBV3-1 (or the pseudogene TRBV3-2) to TRBJ2-2; D perhaps matches TRBD1 (6 bases). V was clipped by 2 bases and J by 4 bases, with 14 bases between them. The germline CDR1 and CDR2 sequences are LGHDT and YNNKEL (reference sequence). This CDR3 has 16 residues. This CDR3 reads CASSQTGIWGTGELFF. The CDR3 nucleotides read TGTGCCAGCAGCCAAACAGGGATCTGGGGCACCGGGGAGCTGTTTTTT.

The J gene is TRBJ2-2, the V gene TRBV27; no firm D call. V was trimmed by 4 bases and J by 6 bases, leaving 12 bases between them. The CDR3 extends over 14 amino acids. The germline V gene has CDR1 MNHEY and CDR2 SMNVEV (reference sequence). The CDR3 protein is CASSSVPVPGELFF. CDR3 coding DNA: TGTGCCAGCAGTTCGGTCCCTGTCCCCGGGGAGCTGTTTTTT.

V gene TRBV27 combines with J gene TRBJ2-6; D not resolved. The CDR3 is 14 residues long. Trimming removed 3 bases at V and 1 base at J, with 4 bases between. CDR1 is MNHEY, CDR2 SMNVEV, per germline (reference sequence). This CDR3 is CASSFSSGANVLTF. DNA of the CDR3: TGTGCCAGCAGTTTCAGTTCTGGGGCCAACGTCCTGACTTTC.

The CDR3 sequence is CASSQDMYGGATTGELFF. The DNA of the CDR3 is TGTGCCAGCAGCCAAGATATGTACGGGGGGGCGACCACCGGGGAGCTGTTTTTT. The chain uses TRBV4-2 and TRBJ2-2, with 8 bases matching TRBD2. The J segment lost 4 bases and the V segment lost 0 bases, leaving 10 bases of the junction unmatched. The CDR3 extends over 18 amino acids. Germline loops: CDR1 LGHNA, CDR2 YNFKEQ.

The chain joins TRBV7-9 to TRBJ2-7; D is unclear. This CDR3 is built from 13 residues. Germline V gene data show CDR1 as SEHNR and CDR2 as FQNEAQ (reference sequence). V gave up 0 bases and J gave up 6 bases, with 9 bases separating them. CDR3 in amino acids: CASSLAQIREQYF. In DNA form, the CDR3 reads TGTGCCAGCAGCTTAGCCCAGATCCGCGAGCAGTACTTC.

The chain recombines TRBV7-6 with TRBJ1-3, with D unresolved. There are 14 residues in the CDR3. The germline V gene has CDR1 SGHVS and CDR2 FNYEAQ. Trimming pared 4 bases from V and 2 bases from J, leaving 9 bases between. The CDR3 DNA sequence: TGTGCCAGCAGCTGGAGGGAAACTGGAAACACCATATATTTT. Encoded protein: CASSWRETGNTIYF.

CDR3 in amino acids: CASSPGTGSYEQYF. CDR3 nucleotides: TGTGCCAGCTCGCCCGGGACAGGAAGTTACGAGCAGTACTTC. The genes are TRBV18 and TRBJ2-7; 8 bases map to TRBD1. CDR1 is KGHSH, CDR2 LQKENI, per germline. CDR3 length equals 14 residues. With 6 bases clipped from V and 4 bases from J, the junction kept 8 bases outside the gene matches.

This clone was observed a single time. The J gene is TRBJ1-1, the V gene TRBV30, with a weak D call TRBD1 (5 bases). This CDR3 spans 12 amino acids. Trimming removed 7 bases from V and 1 base from J, with 10 bases in between. The germline CDR1 and CDR2 sequences are GTSNPN and SVGIG (reference sequence). Here the CDR3 reads CAFATGNTEAFF. CDR3 in DNA: TGTGCCTTCGCAACAGGGAACACTGAAGCTTTCTTT. Combining the CDR3 with reference TRBV30 and TRBJ1-1 gives the whole variable domain SQTIHQWPATLVQPVGSPLSLECTVEGTSNPNLYWYRQAAGRGLQLLFYSVGIGQISSEVPQNLSASRPQDRQFILSSKKLLLSDSGFYLCAFATGNTEAFFGQGTRLTVV.

The chain couples TRBV5-1 to TRBJ2-1; 9 nucleotides align to TRBD2. CDR3 length: 15 amino acids. CDR1 is SGHRS and CDR2 is YFSETQ in the germline V gene. J gave up 5 bases and V 5 bases, and 8 bases lay outside the gene matches. The CDR3 nucleotides read TGCGCCAGCAGGCACGCGGGGGGGCCAAACAATGAGCAGTTCTTC. It encodes CASRHAGGPNNEQFF.

This sequence joins TRBV4-1 and TRBJ1-3, with D tentatively TRBD1 (5 bases). Trimming cost V 3 bases and J 3 bases, with 6 bases left between them. The CDR3 consists of 13 residues. From germline, CDR1 is MGHRA and CDR2 YSYEKL. This CDR3 reads CASSQGLGNTIYF. The CDR3 nucleotides are TGCGCCAGCAGCCAGGGACTTGGAAACACCATATATTTT.

The V and J genes are TRBV29-1 and TRBJ1-1; a weak D match, TRBD1 (5 bases). Trimming removed 7 bases from V and 7 bases from J, with 19 bases in between. Germline CDR1 is SQVTM and CDR2 is ANQGSEA. The CDR3 is 13 residues long. CDR3 DNA: TGCAGCGCCGGTGAGGGGACTACCTTTGAAGCTTTCTTT. Protein sequence: CSAGEGTTFEAFF.

CDR3 coding DNA: TGCAGCGTCGGGGACAGGGGGCGAGAGCAGTACTTC. This codes for CSVGDRGREQYF. The V call is TRBV29-1, the J call TRBJ2-7; 12 bases are a match to TRBD1. The CDR3 sequence is 12 residues long. CDR1 and CDR2 (germline): SQVTM, ANQGSEA. Losses at the gene ends were 6 bases for V and 7 bases for J; bases not matched to a gene: 4.

About this clone: The junction shows a germline mismatch at one end, possibly a read error. The chain employs TRBV12-3 or TRBV12-4 and TRBJ2-3; TRBD2 is a possible D gene (5 bases). The CDR3 covers 12 residues. CDR3 sequence reads: CASSLGGPARDF. DNA of the CDR3: TGTGCCAGCAGTTTAGGAGGCCCCGCGCGGGATTTT.

The genes are TRBV2 and TRBJ2-1; TRBD2 agrees at 16 bases. Germline-derived CDR1 and CDR2 are SNHLY and FYNNEI. Trimming cost V 2 bases and J 10 bases; bases outside gene matches: 2. The CDR3 runs 15 residues. The CDR3 protein is CASSESGLAGGEQFF. Written as DNA, the CDR3 is TGTGCCAGCAGTGAATCGGGACTAGCGGGGGGGGAGCAGTTCTTC.

The chain uses TRBV10-3 and TRBJ2-7, with D hard to call. V was clipped by 5 bases and J by 2 bases, with 10 bases between them. Germline values: CDR1 ENHRY, CDR2 SYGVKD. The CDR3 runs to 13 residues. CDR3 region: CAISTVTTYEQYF. CDR3 nucleotide sequence: TGTGCCATCAGTACAGTAACAACCTACGAGCAGTACTTC.